The rows below give T cell receptor beta chains drawn from one sample of a study of cytomegalovirus exposure and HLA in healthy donors. Clones were read by immunoSEQ multiplex PCR, and TCRdb kept only the in-frame ones, dropping some. The sample holds around 210,000 clones; roughly 73% are singletons and the top ten take 0.4% to 0.6%. The sample was PBMCs. The receptor source for this set is a boy younger than 18 in good health and CMV-seronegative. Both conserved end residues are part of each CDR3. D genes are given only for firm matches. Expanded clones are given a class, and other clones once, few, many or no size at all.

CDR3 protein	CDR3 DNA	clone size	V gene	D gene	J gene
CASRRNRGSTDTQYF	TGTGCCAGCAGGCGTAACAGGGGAAGCACAGATACGCAGTATTTT	.	TRBV7-8	TRBD1	TRBJ2-3
CASIKDNSYEQYF	TGTGCCAGCATTAAGGACAATTCCTACGAGCAGTACTTC	.	TRBV2	.	TRBJ2-7
CASSVQGPGELFF	TGTGCCAGCAGTGTACAGGGTCCCGGGGAGCTGTTTTTT	few	TRBV27	.	TRBJ2-2
CASSLNPTGGANTGELFF	TGCGCCAGCAGCTTAAACCCGACAGGGGGCGCGAACACCGGGGAGCTGTTTTTT	.	TRBV5-1	TRBD1	TRBJ2-2
CASSETGATNEKLFF	TGTGCCAGCAGCGAGACAGGGGCAACTAATGAAAAACTGTTTTTT	.	TRBV7-6	TRBD1	TRBJ1-4
CASRSTSGGVRETQYF	TGTGCCAGCAGGTCCACTAGCGGGGGGGTCAGAGAGACCCAGTACTTC	.	TRBV27	TRBD2	TRBJ2-5
CASSPLRGRVGYTF	TGTGCCAGCTCACCACTCAGGGGGCGCGTCGGCTACACCTTC	.	TRBV18	TRBD1	TRBJ1-2
CASSVVQGPQGYTF	TGCGCCAGCAGCGTAGTCCAGGGCCCGCAAGGCTACACCTTC	.	TRBV9	.	TRBJ1-2
CASAMDSSYEQYF	TGTGCTAGTGCCATGGACAGCTCCTACGAGCAGTACTTC	.	TRBV12-5	.	TRBJ2-7
CSVGVGAAGYTF	TGCAGCGTGGGAGTAGGCGCTGCTGGCTACACCTTC	.	TRBV29-1	.	TRBJ1-2
CASSLEGQRAFF	TGTGCCAGCAGCTTAGAAGGACAGCGAGCTTTCTTT	few	TRBV13	.	TRBJ1-1
CAISESSGTVEYEQYF	TGTGCCATCAGTGAGTCTTCTGGGACAGTCGAGTACGAGCAGTACTTC	.	TRBV10-3	TRBD1	TRBJ2-7
CAISAVMIDRDGRTDTQYF	TGTGCCATCAGTGCCGTGATGATCGACAGGGACGGCCGCACAGATACGCAGTATTTT	.	TRBV10-3	TRBD1	TRBJ2-3
CASSLASGTVYEQYF	TGCGCCAGCAGCCTAGCCTCCGGGACAGTCTACGAGCAGTACTTC	few	TRBV5-1	TRBD1	TRBJ2-7
CASSISTGSYEQYF	TGTGCCAGTAGTATTTCGACAGGGTCCTACGAGCAGTACTTC	.	TRBV19	TRBD1	TRBJ2-7
CASSLEAGLGYTF	TGTGCCAGCAGCTTAGAGGCGGGGCTCGGCTACACCTTC	.	TRBV7-9	.	TRBJ1-2
CASSQEGGGEQYF	TGCGCCAGCAGCCAAGAAGGGGGGGGCGAGCAGTACTTC	.	TRBV4-1	.	TRBJ2-7
CASSETGGNTEAFF	TGCGCCAGCAGTGAGACAGGGGGGAACACTGAAGCTTTCTTT	.	TRBV10-1	TRBD1	TRBJ1-1
CASSYSTVDTEAFF	TGTGCCAGCAGTTACTCGACAGTGGACACTGAAGCTTTCTTT	.	TRBV6-5	.	TRBJ1-1
CASSYKRTTEKLFF	TGTGCCAGCAGTTACAAGAGGACTACTGAAAAACTGTTTTTT	.	TRBV6-5	.	TRBJ1-4
CAWSAAGGAYEQYF	TGTGCCTGGAGTGCGGCGGGAGGGGCCTACGAGCAGTACTTC	once	TRBV30	TRBD2	TRBJ2-7
CASSPRTRGLKQYF	TGTGCCAGCAGCCCCCGGACTAGGGGGTTGAAGCAGTATTTT	.	TRBV7-8	.	TRBJ2-3
CASSLTGQGADEQYF	TGTGCCAGCAGCTTAACTGGACAGGGGGCGGACGAGCAGTACTTC	few	TRBV7-3	TRBD1	TRBJ2-7
CASSVGGKGEQYF	TGTGCCAGCAGCGTAGGCGGGAAAGGGGAGCAGTACTTC	.	TRBV9	.	TRBJ2-7
CASSLSSSPLHF	TGTGCCAGCAGTTTATCAAGCTCACCCCTCCACTTT	.	TRBV27	.	TRBJ1-6
CASSWTPNTEAFF	TGTGCCAGCAGTTGGACACCGAACACTGAAGCTTTCTTT	few	TRBV7-9	.	TRBJ1-1
CASSRGVGGTADYEQYF	TGCGCCAGCAGCCGGGGGGTGGGGGGGACTGCGGACTACGAGCAGTACTTC	.	TRBV4-1	TRBD2	TRBJ2-7
CASSLLPRVAGNTIYF	TGTGCCAGCAGTTTATTGCCCCGGGTCGCAGGGAACACCATATATTTT	.	TRBV28	.	TRBJ1-3
CASSFGGGSGHEQYF	TGTGCCAGCAGTTTCGGGGGAGGGAGCGGCCACGAGCAGTACTTC	.	TRBV27	TRBD2	TRBJ2-7
CATSGVLRTGSYNEQFF	TGTGCCACCAGCGGGGTCCTCAGGACAGGGTCCTACAATGAGCAGTTCTTC	.	TRBV15	TRBD1	TRBJ2-1
CASSDRQGPHEQYF	TGTGCCAGCAGTGATAGACAGGGGCCCCACGAGCAGTACTTC	.	TRBV7-9	TRBD1	TRBJ2-7